The sample holds a few counts of the clone carrying this TCR beta chain. Only in-frame clones appear in the TCRdb table, and some are missing; sequencing was by immunoSEQ multiplex PCR. The sample records nearly 5,500 clones, 82% being singletons. These data are taken from a study of T cell repertoires in ileal Crohn's disease. Study-level background: At surgery, more than 30% of patients smoked, with median disease duration 7.9 years.

J gave up 10 bases and V 0 bases, and 1 base lay outside the gene matches. This CDR3 has 12 residues. Germline CDR1 and CDR2: LNHDA and SQIVND (reference sequence). Regarding time point: inflamed ileum from the surgical specimen. Patients were adults with ileal or ileocolonic Crohn's disease needing resection. The sequenced sample consisted of ileal tissue. The source is an adult with Crohn's disease. The chain links TRBV19 to TRBJ2-3; 7 bases map to TRBD2. The CDR3 region has the DNA TGTGCCAGTAGTATAGAAGGGAGGGCGCAGTATTTT. Residues: CASSIEGRAQYF.